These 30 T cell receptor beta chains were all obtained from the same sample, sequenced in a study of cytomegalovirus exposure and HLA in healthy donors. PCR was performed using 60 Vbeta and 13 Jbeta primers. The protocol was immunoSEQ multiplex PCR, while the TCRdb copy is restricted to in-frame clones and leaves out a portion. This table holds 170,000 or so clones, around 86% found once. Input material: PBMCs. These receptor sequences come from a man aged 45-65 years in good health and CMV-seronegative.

This CDR3 is CASSPAGGSGANVLTF. In nucleotides, the CDR3 is TGTGCCAGCTCACCAGCCGGCGGCTCTGGGGCCAACGTCCTGACTTTC. The chain combines TRBV18 with TRBJ2-6; D not certain. Germline V lookup: CDR1 KGHSH, CDR2 LQKENI. The CDR3 runs 16 residues. Trimming took off 2 bases at V and 0 bases at J, with 8 bases between the two ends.

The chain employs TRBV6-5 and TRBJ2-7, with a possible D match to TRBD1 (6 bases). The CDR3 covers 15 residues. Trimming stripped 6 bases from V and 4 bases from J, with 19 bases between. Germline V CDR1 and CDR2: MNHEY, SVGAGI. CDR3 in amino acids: CASRAGQRVTYEQYF. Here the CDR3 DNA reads TGTGCCAGCAGGGCCGGACAGAGGGTAACGTACGAGCAGTACTTC.

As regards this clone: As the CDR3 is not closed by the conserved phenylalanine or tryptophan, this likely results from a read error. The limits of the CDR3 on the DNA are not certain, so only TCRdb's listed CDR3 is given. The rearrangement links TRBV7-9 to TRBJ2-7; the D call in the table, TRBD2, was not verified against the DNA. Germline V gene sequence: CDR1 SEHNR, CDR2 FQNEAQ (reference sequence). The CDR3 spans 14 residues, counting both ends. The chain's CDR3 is CASSPTGTSGPRGI.

CDR3: CAWSGGAPLNTEAFF. CDR3 nucleotides: TGTGCCTGGAGCGGCGGGGCACCCTTGAACACTGAAGCTTTCTTT. The chain is built from TRBV30 and TRBJ1-1; possibly TRBD1 for D (5 bases). V was shortened by 3 bases and J by 0 bases, with 14 bases between the two germline ends. This CDR3 has 15 amino acids. Germline loops: CDR1 GTSNPN, CDR2 SVGIG (reference sequence).

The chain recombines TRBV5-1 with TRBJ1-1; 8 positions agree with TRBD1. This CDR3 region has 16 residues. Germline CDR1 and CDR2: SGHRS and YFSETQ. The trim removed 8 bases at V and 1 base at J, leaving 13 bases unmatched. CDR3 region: CASRRRTGWGNTEAFF. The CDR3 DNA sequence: TGCGCCAGTCGCAGGAGGACAGGGTGGGGGAACACTGAAGCTTTCTTT.

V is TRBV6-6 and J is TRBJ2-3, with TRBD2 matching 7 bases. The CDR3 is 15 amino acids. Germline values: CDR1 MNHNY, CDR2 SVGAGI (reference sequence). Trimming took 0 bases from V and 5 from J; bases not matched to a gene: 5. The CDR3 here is CASSYSGGPGDTQYF. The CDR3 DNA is TGTGCCAGCAGTTACTCGGGAGGGCCCGGAGATACGCAGTATTTT.

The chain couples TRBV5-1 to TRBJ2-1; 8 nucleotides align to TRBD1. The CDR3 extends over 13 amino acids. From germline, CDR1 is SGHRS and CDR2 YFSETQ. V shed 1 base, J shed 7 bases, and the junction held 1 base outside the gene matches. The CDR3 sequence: CASSLNRGNEQFF. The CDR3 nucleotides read TGCGCCAGCAGCTTGAACAGGGGGAATGAGCAGTTCTTC.

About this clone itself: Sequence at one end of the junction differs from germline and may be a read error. The CDR3 is CASSLGSREETQYF. The CDR3 DNA reads as TGTGCTAGCAGCTTAGGATCCAGGGAAGAGACCCAGTACTTC. The chain employs TRBV7-7 and TRBJ2-5; tentative D call: TRBD1 (5 bases). Germline V gene sequence: CDR1 SSHAT, CDR2 FNYEAQ (reference sequence). This CDR3 contains 14 residues.

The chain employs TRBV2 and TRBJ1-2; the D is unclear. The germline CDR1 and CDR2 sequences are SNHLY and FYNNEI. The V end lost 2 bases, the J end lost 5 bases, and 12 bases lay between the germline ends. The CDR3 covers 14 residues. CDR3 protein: CASSEIYRRYGYTF. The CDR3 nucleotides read TGTGCCAGCAGTGAAATTTACCGCCGGTATGGCTACACCTTC.

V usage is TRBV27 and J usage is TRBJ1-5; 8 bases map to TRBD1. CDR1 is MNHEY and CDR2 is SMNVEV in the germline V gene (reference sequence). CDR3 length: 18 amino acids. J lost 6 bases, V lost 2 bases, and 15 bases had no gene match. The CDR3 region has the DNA TGTGCCAGCAGTTTAACCTACGGGCAGGGGGCCTCTGGTCAGCCCCAGCATTTT. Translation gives CASSLTYGQGASGQPQHF.

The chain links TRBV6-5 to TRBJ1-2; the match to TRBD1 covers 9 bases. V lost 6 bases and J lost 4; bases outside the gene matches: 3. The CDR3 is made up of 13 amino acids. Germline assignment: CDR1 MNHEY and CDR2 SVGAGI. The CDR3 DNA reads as TGTGCCAGCAGACAGGGGGCCGGCTATGGCTACACCTTC. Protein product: CASRQGAGYGYTF.

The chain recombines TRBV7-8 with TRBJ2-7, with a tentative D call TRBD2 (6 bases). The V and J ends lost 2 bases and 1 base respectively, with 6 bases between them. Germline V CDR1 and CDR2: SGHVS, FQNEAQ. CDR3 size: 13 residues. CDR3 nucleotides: TGTGCCAGCAGCTTAAGCGGGTCCTACGAGCAGTACTTC. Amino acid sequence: CASSLSGSYEQYF.

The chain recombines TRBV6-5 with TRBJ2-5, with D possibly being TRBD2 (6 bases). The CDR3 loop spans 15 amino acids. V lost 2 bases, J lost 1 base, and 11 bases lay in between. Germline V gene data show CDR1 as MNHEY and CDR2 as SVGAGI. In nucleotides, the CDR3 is TGTGCCAGCAGTTACGACCGGGGGACCCAAGAGACCCAGTACTTC. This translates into CASSYDRGTQETQYF.

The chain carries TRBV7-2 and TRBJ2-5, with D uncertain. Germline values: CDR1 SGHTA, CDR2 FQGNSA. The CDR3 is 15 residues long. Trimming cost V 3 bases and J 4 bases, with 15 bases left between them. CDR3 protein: CASSFGWLSLETQYF. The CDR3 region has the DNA TGTGCCAGCAGCTTTGGCTGGTTATCATTAGAGACCCAGTACTTC.

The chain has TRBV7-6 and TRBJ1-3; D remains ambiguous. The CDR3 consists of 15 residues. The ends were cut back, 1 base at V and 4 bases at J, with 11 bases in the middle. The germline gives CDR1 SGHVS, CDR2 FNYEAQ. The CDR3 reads CASSLVAGAGNTIYF. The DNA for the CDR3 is TGTGCCAGCAGCTTAGTGGCGGGAGCAGGAAACACCATATATTTT.

This CDR3 reads CASSEWSGSSTDTQYF. The CDR3 bases are TGTGCCAGCAGTGAATGGTCAGGGTCTAGCACAGATACGCAGTATTTT. The chain has TRBV6-1 and TRBJ2-3; D is possibly TRBD1 (5 bases). Trimming took off 2 bases at V and 0 bases at J, with 12 bases between the two ends. This CDR3 contains 16 residues. CDR1 and CDR2 (germline): MNHNS, SASEGT.

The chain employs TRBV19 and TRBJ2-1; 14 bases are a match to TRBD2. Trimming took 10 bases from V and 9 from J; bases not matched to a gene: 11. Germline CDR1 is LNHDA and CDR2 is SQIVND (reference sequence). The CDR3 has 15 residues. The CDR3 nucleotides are TGTGCCACCGGCGGTGGACTAGCGGGGGGAAGTGAGCAGTTCTTC. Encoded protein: CATGGGLAGGSEQFF.

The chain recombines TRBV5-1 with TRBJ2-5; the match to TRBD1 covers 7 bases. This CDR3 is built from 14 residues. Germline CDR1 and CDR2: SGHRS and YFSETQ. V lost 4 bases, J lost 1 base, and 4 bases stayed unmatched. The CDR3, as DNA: TGCGCCAGCAGCAGGGGACAGCCCCAAGAGACCCAGTACTTC. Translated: CASSRGQPQETQYF.

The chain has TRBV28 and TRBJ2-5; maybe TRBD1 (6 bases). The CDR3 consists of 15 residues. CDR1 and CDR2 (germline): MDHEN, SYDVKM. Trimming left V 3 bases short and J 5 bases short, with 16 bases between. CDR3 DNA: TGTGCCAGCAGTTTGTCAGGGGCCTCTACGGAGACCCAGTACTTC. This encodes CASSLSGASTETQYF.

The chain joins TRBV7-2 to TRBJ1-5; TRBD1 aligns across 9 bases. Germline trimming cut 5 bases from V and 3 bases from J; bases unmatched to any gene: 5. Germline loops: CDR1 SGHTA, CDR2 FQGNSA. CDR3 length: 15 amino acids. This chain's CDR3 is CASSLTGGINQPQHF. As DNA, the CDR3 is TGTGCCAGCAGCCTGACAGGGGGAATCAATCAGCCCCAGCATTTT. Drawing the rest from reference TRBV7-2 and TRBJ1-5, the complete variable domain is GAGVSQSPSNKVTEKGKDVELRCDPISGHTALYWYRQSLGQGLEFLIYFQGNSAPDKSGLPSDRFSAERTGGSVSTLTIQRTQQEDSAVYLCASSLTGGINQPQHFGDGTRLSIL.

The DNA for the CDR3 is TGCGCCAGCAGCATCGGGACTTACAATGAGCAGTTCTTC. It specifies CASSIGTYNEQFF. The V gene is TRBV5-1, the J gene TRBJ2-1, with D possibly being TRBD2 (6 bases). The length of the CDR3 is 13 residues. The V end was cut by 4 bases, the J end by 4 bases, with 9 bases between. The germline CDR1 and CDR2 sequences are SGHRS and YFSETQ.

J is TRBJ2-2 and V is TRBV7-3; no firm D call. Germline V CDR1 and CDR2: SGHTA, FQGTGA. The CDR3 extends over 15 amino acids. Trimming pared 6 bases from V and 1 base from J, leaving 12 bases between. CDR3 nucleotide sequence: TGTGCCAGCAGATCACCCAACTTGAACACCGGGGAGCTGTTTTTT. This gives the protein CASRSPNLNTGELFF.

The CDR3 spells CASSLKGVTEAFF. DNA of the CDR3: TGTGCCAGCAGCTTAAAGGGGGTCACTGAAGCTTTCTTT. This chain joins TRBV7-9 and TRBJ1-1; TRBD1 is a possible D gene (6 bases). This CDR3 region has 13 residues. Trimming shortened V by 2 bases and J by 4 bases, and 8 bases separated the two germline ends. The germline CDR1 and CDR2 sequences are SEHNR and FQNEAQ (reference sequence).

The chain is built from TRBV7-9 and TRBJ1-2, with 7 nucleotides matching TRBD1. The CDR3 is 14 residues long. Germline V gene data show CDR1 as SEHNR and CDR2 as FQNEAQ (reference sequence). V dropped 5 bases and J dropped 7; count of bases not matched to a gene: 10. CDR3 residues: CASSRGDSRGGYTF. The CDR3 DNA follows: TGTGCCAGCAGCCGAGGGGACAGCCGGGGTGGCTACACCTTC. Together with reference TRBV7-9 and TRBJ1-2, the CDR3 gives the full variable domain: DTGVSQNPRHKITKRGQNVTFRCDPISEHNRLYWYRQTLGQGPEFLTYFQNEAQLEKSRLLSDRFSAERPKGSFSTLEIQRTEQGDSAMYLCASSRGDSRGGYTFGSGTRLTVV.

The CDR3 nucleotides read TGTGCCAGCTCACCACAGGGGGCAGGGAACACTGAAGCTTTCTTT. It codes for CASSPQGAGNTEAFF. The V and J genes are TRBV18 and TRBJ1-1, with 7 positions matching TRBD1. The CDR3 spans 15 residues. After removal of 1 base from V and 1 base from J, the junction contained 3 bases not matched to a gene. Germline CDR1 and CDR2: KGHSH and LQKENI.

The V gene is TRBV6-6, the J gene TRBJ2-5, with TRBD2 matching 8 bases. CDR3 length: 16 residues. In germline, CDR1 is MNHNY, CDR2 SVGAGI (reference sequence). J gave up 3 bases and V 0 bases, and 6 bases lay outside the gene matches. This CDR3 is CASSYSYVSGEETQYF. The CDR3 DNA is TGTGCCAGCAGTTACTCGTATGTTAGCGGGGAAGAGACCCAGTACTTC.

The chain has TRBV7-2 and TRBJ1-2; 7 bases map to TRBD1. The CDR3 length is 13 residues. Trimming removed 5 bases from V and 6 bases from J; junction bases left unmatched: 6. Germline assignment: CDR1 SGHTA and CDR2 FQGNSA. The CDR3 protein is CASSPQGVDGYTF. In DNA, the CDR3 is TGTGCCAGCAGCCCCCAGGGGGTTGATGGCTACACCTTC.

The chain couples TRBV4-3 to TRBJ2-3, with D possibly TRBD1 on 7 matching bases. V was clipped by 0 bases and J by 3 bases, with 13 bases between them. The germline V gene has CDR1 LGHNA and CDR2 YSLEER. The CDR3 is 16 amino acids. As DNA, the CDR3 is TGCGCCAGCAGCCAAGATTGGCCAGGGGGGACAGATACGCAGTATTTT. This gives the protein CASSQDWPGGTDTQYF.

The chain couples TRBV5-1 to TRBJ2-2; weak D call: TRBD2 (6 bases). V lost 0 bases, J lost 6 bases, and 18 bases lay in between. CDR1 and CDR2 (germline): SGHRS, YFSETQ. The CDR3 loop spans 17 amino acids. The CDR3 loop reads CASSLAPIPAGSGELFF. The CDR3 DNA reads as TGCGCCAGCAGCTTGGCTCCGATACCGGCGGGGTCCGGGGAGCTGTTTTTT.

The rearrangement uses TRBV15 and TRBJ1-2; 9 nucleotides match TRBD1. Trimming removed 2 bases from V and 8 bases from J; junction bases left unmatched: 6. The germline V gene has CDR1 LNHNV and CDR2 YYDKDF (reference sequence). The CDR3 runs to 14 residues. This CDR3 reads CATSRFRDRVGYTF. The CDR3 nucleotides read TGTGCCACCAGCAGATTCCGGGACAGGGTGGGCTACACCTTC.